The 31 T cell receptor beta chains reported below all come from one sample, sequenced in a study of blood T cell repertoires in COVID-19. Repertoires were generated with immunoSEQ multiplex PCR, while TCRdb's copy carries only in-frame clones and drops some. The sample has around 130,000 clones; approximately 85% are singletons. Sequenced: peripheral blood. All receptors come from a human donor in a cohort sampled during active COVID-19.

The rearrangement uses TRBV2 and TRBJ2-5; TRBD1 might be the D (5 bases). From germline, CDR1 is SNHLY and CDR2 FYNNEI. With 3 bases removed from V and 5 bases from J, the gap between germline ends came to 10 bases. The CDR3 spans 13 residues. Written as DNA, the CDR3 is TGTGCCAGCAGTGACAGGGTCGACGAGACCCAGTACTTC. This sequence encodes CASSDRVDETQYF.

This clone has a single count. V and J are TRBV6-5 and TRBJ1-6; no clear D gene. Germline V gene sequence: CDR1 MNHEY, CDR2 SVGAGI. The germline V and J ends were trimmed by 1 base and 7 bases, with 5 bases remaining between them. This CDR3 contains 13 residues. The CDR3 DNA is TGTGCCAGCAGTTACTATAGAAATTCACCCCTCCACTTT. It translates to CASSYYRNSPLHF.

This clone was detected many times. V usage is TRBV6-5 and J usage is TRBJ1-4; TRBD1 aligns across 7 bases. The CDR3 runs 14 residues. The V gene's germline CDR1 is MNHEY and CDR2 SVGAGI. J gave up 8 bases and V 6 bases, and 9 bases lay outside the gene matches. CDR3 in amino acids: CASRPDRVQEKLFF. The DNA of the CDR3 is TGTGCCAGCAGGCCCGACAGGGTTCAAGAAAAACTGTTTTTT.

This chain joins TRBV27 and TRBJ1-1; 7 bases are a match to TRBD1. The CDR3 length is 17 residues. Losses at the gene ends were 6 bases for V and 0 bases for J; bases not matched to a gene: 13. Germline loops: CDR1 MNHEY, CDR2 SMNVEV (reference sequence). The CDR3 sequence is CASRLTGTLGLNTEAFF. The CDR3 DNA reads TGTGCCAGCAGATTGACAGGGACTCTCGGTCTGAACACTGAAGCTTTCTTT.

The table lists this clone with a count of one. V is TRBV18 and J is TRBJ1-5; TRBD1 matches 7 bases. The CDR3 is made up of 15 amino acids. V lost 0 bases to trimming and J lost 4 bases; unmatched junction nucleotides: 3. CDR1 and CDR2 (germline): KGHSH, LQKENI. CDR3 region: CASSPPEQGNQPQHF. In DNA, the CDR3 is TGTGCCAGCTCACCACCGGAACAGGGGAATCAGCCCCAGCATTTT.

The chain employs TRBV7-9 and TRBJ2-7; TRBD2 aligns across 13 bases. V was clipped by 5 bases and J by 2 bases; unmatched bases: 9. The CDR3 has 17 residues. The germline gives CDR1 SEHNR, CDR2 FQNEAQ (reference sequence). The chain's CDR3 is CASSPRTSGGVTYEQYF. The CDR3 DNA is TGTGCCAGCAGCCCCCGGACTAGCGGGGGAGTTACCTACGAGCAGTACTTC.

V usage is TRBV7-6 and J usage is TRBJ2-1, with 12 bases lining up with TRBD1. Unmatched junction bases numbered 8, after V lost 5 bases and J lost 9 bases. Germline CDR1 reads SGHVS; CDR2 reads FNYEAQ. The CDR3 totals 15 residues. In DNA, the CDR3 is TGTGCCAGCAGCGCCGGGACAGGGGGCGAAGGTGAGCAGTTCTTC. It specifies CASSAGTGGEGEQFF.

This sequence joins TRBV19 and TRBJ2-2, with a weak D call TRBD1 (6 bases). This CDR3 region has 15 residues. The V gene lost 6 bases and the J gene lost 6 bases, with 17 bases spanning the gap. The germline gives CDR1 LNHDA, CDR2 SQIVND (reference sequence). The CDR3 nucleotides are TGTGCCAGTAGGGATGGGGCAGGGGCGGCCGGGGAGCTGTTTTTT. This codes for CASRDGAGAAGELFF.

V and J are TRBV6-1 and TRBJ2-7; tentative D call: TRBD1 (6 bases). Germline V gene data show CDR1 as MNHNS and CDR2 as SASEGT. This CDR3 is built from 14 residues. Trimming pared 3 bases from V and 4 bases from J, leaving 13 bases between. This chain's CDR3 is CASSDLGQIYEQYF. As DNA, the CDR3 is TGTGCCAGCAGTGACCTCGGACAGATTTACGAGCAGTACTTC.

The chain joins TRBV6-1 to TRBJ2-4; tentatively, D is TRBD2 (6 bases). V lost 2 bases and J 0 bases, leaving 11 bases between the germline ends. This CDR3 has 16 residues. Germline V lookup: CDR1 MNHNS, CDR2 SASEGT. The CDR3 sequence: CASSETGLVAKNIQYF. The CDR3 DNA follows: TGTGCCAGCAGTGAAACGGGACTCGTAGCCAAAAACATTCAGTACTTC.

This sequence joins TRBV18 and TRBJ2-3; D may be TRBD1 (7 bases). The CDR3 has 18 amino acids. The V gene's germline CDR1 is KGHSH and CDR2 LQKENI. Between the trimmed V and J ends, which lost 5 bases and 5 bases, there was a span of 26 bases. Here the CDR3 reads CASSIRRGESFVGDTQYF. Written as DNA, the CDR3 is TGTGCCAGCTCAATCCGCAGGGGGGAAAGTTTCGTAGGAGATACGCAGTATTTT.

A single count supports this clone. The chain combines TRBV27 with TRBJ1-1; weak D call: TRBD1 (6 bases). This CDR3 spans 15 amino acids. Germline assignment: CDR1 MNHEY and CDR2 SMNVEV (reference sequence). V lost 2 bases and J 0 bases, leaving 10 bases between the germline ends. This CDR3 is CASSLKGGVNTEAFF. The CDR3 DNA reads TGTGCCAGCAGTTTAAAGGGGGGGGTGAACACTGAAGCTTTCTTT.

This clone has only one observation. The V gene is TRBV5-1, the J gene TRBJ2-5; no definite D call. This CDR3 region has 12 residues. With 1 base removed from V and 4 bases from J, the gap between germline ends came to 5 bases. CDR1 is SGHRS and CDR2 is YFSETQ in the germline V gene. CDR3: CASSLMRETQYF. Written as DNA, the CDR3 is TGCGCCAGCAGCTTGATGAGAGAGACCCAGTACTTC. Full variable domain (outside the CDR3, taken from reference TRBV5-1 and TRBJ2-5): KAGVTQTPRYLIKTRGQQVTLSCSPISGHRSVSWYQQTPGQGLQFLFEYFSETQRNKGNFPGRFSGRQFSNSRSEMNVSTLELGDSALYLCASSLMRETQYFGPGTRLLVL.

The chain recombines TRBV6-4 with TRBJ2-1, with 9 bases lining up with TRBD1. V shed 5 bases, J shed 2 bases, and the junction held 4 bases outside the gene matches. The germline CDR1 and CDR2 sequences are MRHNA and SNTAGT. CDR3 length: 15 residues. The CDR3 loop is CASSTGQGPYNEQFF. CDR3 sequence (DNA): TGTGCCAGCAGTACCGGACAGGGGCCCTACAATGAGCAGTTCTTC.

The chain combines TRBV11-2 with TRBJ1-2, with 7 bases fitting TRBD1. CDR1 and CDR2 from the germline V gene are SGHAT and FQNNGV. CDR3 length: 15 amino acids. Trimming removed 6 bases from V and 8 bases from J; junction bases left unmatched: 15. In DNA, the CDR3 is TGTGCCAGCAGGCGTACCGGGACAGCCCTCGGGGGCTACACCTTC. It translates to CASRRTGTALGGYTF.

This sequence joins TRBV6-1 and TRBJ1-1; D is undetermined. CDR1 and CDR2 from the germline V gene are MNHNS and SASEGT. Trimming removed 4 bases at V and 4 bases at J, with 13 bases between. The CDR3 length is 14 residues. The CDR3 is CASSGAGGPTEAFF. CDR3 nucleotides: TGTGCCAGCAGTGGAGCAGGAGGGCCCACTGAAGCTTTCTTT.

A note on this clone: Other DNA variants within this sample encode the same CDR3. V is TRBV18 and J is TRBJ1-2, with a possible D match to TRBD1 (5 bases). Trimming shortened V by 1 base and J by 8 bases, and 11 bases separated the two germline ends. The CDR3 spans 13 residues. CDR1 and CDR2 (germline): KGHSH, LQKENI. As DNA, the CDR3 is TGTGCCAGCTCACCACGCCAGGGTGAAGGCTACACCTTC. Translated: CASSPRQGEGYTF.

This chain uses TRBV2 with TRBJ1-6; the D gene is possibly TRBD1 (6 bases). V was cut by 4 bases and J by 9 bases, with 10 bases left in between. The CDR3 extends over 13 amino acids. Germline lookup yields CDR1 SNHLY and CDR2 FYNNEI. The CDR3 bases are TGTGCCAGCAGTGTGCAAGGGGGTTCACCCCTCCACTTT. This gives the protein CASSVQGGSPLHF.

The gene calls are TRBV9 and TRBJ2-3, with D perhaps TRBD2 (6 bases). V dropped 2 bases and J dropped 0 bases, with 10 bases sitting between them. The CDR3 is 15 amino acids. Germline values: CDR1 SGDLS, CDR2 YYNGEE. CDR3 nucleotides: TGTGCCAGCAGCGTGAGCGGACTAAGCACAGATACGCAGTATTTT. Its protein product is CASSVSGLSTDTQYF.

In this sample, this clone turned up once. V usage is TRBV5-1 and J usage is TRBJ2-6; the D gene is possibly TRBD2 (6 bases). Germline V lookup: CDR1 SGHRS, CDR2 YFSETQ. The CDR3 length is 15 residues. V was trimmed by 4 bases and J by 1 base, leaving 9 bases between them. The CDR3 sequence: CASSGGLSGANVLTF. CDR3 DNA: TGCGCCAGCAGCGGGGGACTTTCTGGGGCCAACGTCCTGACTTTC.

The chain employs TRBV28 and TRBJ1-2; TRBD1 might be the D (6 bases). The CDR3 sequence is 15 residues long. The V gene lost 4 bases and the J gene lost 1 base, with 13 bases spanning the gap. Looked up from germline, CDR1 is MDHEN and CDR2 is SYDVKM. The CDR3 DNA reads TGTGCCAGCAGTTCGCTTTGGGGACATAACTATGGCTACACCTTC. It encodes CASSSLWGHNYGYTF.

The chain uses TRBV6-5 and TRBJ1-5; no definite D call. The V gene's germline CDR1 is MNHEY and CDR2 SVGAGI. With 7 bases removed from V and 3 bases from J, the gap between germline ends came to 16 bases. The CDR3 sequence is 15 residues long. CDR3 region: CASTPVGGVNQPQHF. For the CDR3, the DNA is TGTGCCAGCACCCCGGTGGGCGGGGTCAATCAGCCCCAGCATTTT.

CDR3 amino acids: CASSLVGTGPQETQYF. CDR3 in DNA: TGCGCCAGCAGCTTGGTCGGGACAGGACCTCAAGAGACCCAGTACTTC. The V and J genes are TRBV5-1 and TRBJ2-5; TRBD1 agrees at 8 bases. Germline V gene sequence: CDR1 SGHRS, CDR2 YFSETQ. The CDR3 has 16 residues. The V and J ends lost 0 bases and 2 bases, in that order; junction bases with no gene match: 6.

The chain combines TRBV15 with TRBJ1-3; no firm D call. This CDR3 has 12 residues. V shed 4 bases and J shed 4 bases, with 5 bases lying between them. Germline V gives CDR1 LNHNV, CDR2 YYDKDF (reference sequence). CDR3 in amino acids: CATSIQGNTIYF. Written as DNA, the CDR3 is TGTGCCACCAGCATACAGGGAAACACCATATATTTT.

The CDR3 coding sequence is TGTGCCAGTAGTATGGGACTACGTGGCACCGGGGAGCTGTTTTTT. This translates into CASSMGLRGTGELFF. The chain links TRBV19 to TRBJ2-2; 7 nucleotides align to TRBD2. V lost 3 bases and J lost 4; bases outside the gene matches: 5. Germline assignment: CDR1 LNHDA and CDR2 SQIVND (reference sequence). The CDR3 loop spans 15 amino acids.

The rearrangement joins TRBV6-8 to TRBJ2-5; TRBD1 agrees at 7 bases. There are 15 residues in the CDR3. Germline trimming cut 6 bases from V and 0 bases from J; bases unmatched to any gene: 7. From germline, CDR1 is MNHGY and CDR2 SAAAGT. CDR3 bases: TGTGCCAGCAGCGCCGGGACAGTGTACCAAGAGACCCAGTACTTC. It translates to CASSAGTVYQETQYF.

The chain joins TRBV12-2 to TRBJ2-7; TRBD2 is the table's D call, not checked against the DNA. TRBV12-2 is listed as a pseudogene. The CDR3 runs to 19 residues. CDR3 protein: CASRLGRGGGAYFGYEQYF. For the CDR3, the DNA is TGTGCAAGTCGCTTAGGGCGTGGGGGGGGCGCCTATTTTGGGTACGAGCAGTACTTC.

V gene TRBV6-5 combines with J gene TRBJ2-1; D remains ambiguous. Trimming took 7 bases from V and 0 from J, leaving 7 bases between them. CDR3 length equals 13 residues. Germline assignment: CDR1 MNHEY and CDR2 SVGAGI. The CDR3 DNA reads as TGTGCCAGCAAAGTCAGCTCCTACAATGAGCAGTTCTTC. Amino acid sequence: CASKVSSYNEQFF.

The rearrangement uses TRBV5-1 and TRBJ1-6, with TRBD1 as a possible D gene (5 bases). Between the trimmed V and J ends, which lost 7 bases and 10 bases, there was a span of 24 bases. This CDR3 contains 16 residues. The germline V gene has CDR1 SGHRS and CDR2 YFSETQ. The CDR3 region is CASAPGGSVGRSPLHF. The DNA of the CDR3 is TGCGCCAGCGCCCCTGGGGGGTCGGTCGGAAGATCACCCCTCCACTTT.

The CDR3 bases are TGTGCCAGCAGCTTAGTAGCGGGTTTTAACAATGAGCAGTTCTTC. Amino acid sequence: CASSLVAGFNNEQFF. This chain joins TRBV7-9 and TRBJ2-1, with 7 bases aligning to TRBD2. The germline V gene has CDR1 SEHNR and CDR2 FQNEAQ (reference sequence). There are 15 residues in the CDR3. V trimming: 1 base; J trimming: 5 bases; junction bases outside the gene matches: 5.

The CDR3 region is CASSRTGGEQYF. The CDR3 DNA reads TGTGCCAGCAGCCGGACAGGGGGCGAGCAGTACTTC. This rearrangement joins TRBV13 to TRBJ2-7; the match to TRBD1 covers 10 bases. V lost 5 bases, J lost 6 bases, and 1 base stayed unmatched. Germline V gives CDR1 PRHDT, CDR2 FYEKMQ (reference sequence). The CDR3 totals 12 residues.